This TCR beta chain was identified during a study of T-cell reconstitution after alpha-beta-depleted transplantation in children. Broader study findings: Newly produced T cells mostly accounted for T-cell counts and diversity one year post-transplant. The study traced high day-60 TCRbeta diversity in some patients to surviving recipient T cells and thymic progenitors. About two months after transplant, alpha-beta T cells reportedly came from several hundred expanded graft clones.

The junction had 6 bases not matched to a gene; V was cut back by 2 bases and J by 0 bases. The V gene's germline CDR1 is DFQATT and CDR2 SNEGSKA (reference sequence). CDR3 size: 16 residues. Unique molecular identifiers were used in preparing the TCRbeta library. TCRdb fed the PCR reads into MiXCR, producing one record per CDR3 protein. The sample has around 490,000 distinct CDR3 sequences; over 10% are singletons. This clonotype has at least ten counts. Its target is unknown. The V gene is TRBV20-1, the J gene TRBJ2-2; 7 bases are a match to TRBD2. Material: PBMCs, mostly from graft donor cells, obtained 180 days after TCRalphabeta/CD19-depleted stem cell transplant. The sequence was collected from a female patient aged 2 to 10 who had a stem cell transplant for aplastic anemia, so the T cells may come from the graft donor. CDR3 DNA: TGCAGTGCTAGAAGCCTAGCGGCCCCGAACACCGGGGAGCTGTTTTTT. Translation gives CSARSLAAPNTGELFF.